This T cell receptor (beta chain) was profiled in a study of blood T cell repertoires in COVID-19. Study information: COVID-19 samples, acute and convalescent, were from the United States, Italy and Spain. The analysed material was cDNA or gDNA that came from T cells, B-cell-depleted T cells, or PBMCs.

V dropped 5 bases and J dropped 7 bases, with 9 bases sitting between them. The germline gives CDR1 SEHNR, CDR2 FQNEAQ (reference sequence). CDR3 length: 12 amino acids. Authors' data handling: Reference gene primer amplification gave nucleated cell count estimates. The table came from immunoSEQ multiplex PCR; TCRdb's copy has only in-frame clones and leaves some out. The DNA was the basis for D and trimming; V, J and clone size are from that table. The sample shows roughly 35,000 clones, 88% of them seen only once. The origin of this receptor is a man in his sixties with active COVID-19. This chain joins TRBV7-9 and TRBJ2-1, with D unclear. Material for sequencing was peripheral blood. CDR3 in amino acids: CASSHDWNEQFF. CDR3 DNA sequence: TGTGCCAGCAGCCACGACTGGAATGAGCAGTTCTTC.